Sequencing of this T cell receptor (beta chain) was carried out in a study of shared clonotypes between healthy human individuals. Findings of the study overall: Richness estimates generally favored naive over memory subsets.

Some clones are missing from TCRdb's copy, which holds only in-frame ones; the method was immunoSEQ multiplex PCR. The table lists roughly 2.1 million clones, under 95% of them singletons. This clone was detected once. No antigen is known for it. Terminally differentiated effector memory CD45RA+ cells were excluded from the naive CD8 cells, which were CD45RO-negative and positively selected for CCR7. Germline assignment: CDR1 SGDLS and CDR2 YYNGEE. The CDR3 totals 17 residues. Trimming took 0 bases from V and 1 from J, leaving 15 bases between them. The sequenced sample consisted of naive CD8+ T cells from PBMCs. This sequence joins TRBV9 and TRBJ2-3; D unresolved. This clonotype was obtained from a man aged 18 to 30 in good health. Some clones in this sample may be carry-over from other donors' samples. The CDR3 sequence: CASSVELGPVGTDTQYF. The CDR3, as DNA: TGTGCCAGCAGCGTAGAATTAGGCCCGGTGGGCACAGATACGCAGTATTTT.